Here is one T cell receptor (beta chain) with its context. CDR1 is SGDLS, CDR2 YYNGEE, per germline. This CDR3 contains 15 residues. V shed 4 bases and J 4 bases; nucleotides not matched to a gene: 6. The data originate from a study of blood T cell repertoires in COVID-19. At the level of the study: From the United States, Italy and Spain came samples of acute and convalescent COVID-19. Nucleic acid was either cDNA or gDNA, and it came from T cells, B-cell-depleted T cells, or PBMCs.

Per the original data handling: Amplification with reference gene primers provided the estimates of nucleated cell counts. Clones were read by immunoSEQ multiplex PCR, and TCRdb kept only the in-frame ones, dropping some. The D gene and trimming were derived from the DNA, and the V and J assignments and clone size from that table. The data show 100,000 to 110,000 clones, around four fifths seen once. This TCR was sampled from a man aged 45-65 years with active or convalescent COVID-19. The rearrangement links TRBV9 to TRBJ2-2, with 8 nucleotides matching TRBD1. The sequenced sample consisted of peripheral blood. CDR3 nucleotides: TGTGCCAGCAGCCCAGGGGGCGCGTTCACCGGGGAGCTGTTTTTT. Translation: CASSPGGAFTGELFF.